Shown below are 10 T cell receptor beta chains from a single sample sequenced in a study of blood T cells in healthy people across ages. Next came a second PCR, run for about 7 to 12 cycles, which used a sample-barcoded 5' primer along with a J-beta primer mix. TCRdb re-derived calls from the 5' RACE reads in MiXCR, one entry per CDR3 protein. The data contain around 800,000 distinct CDR3 sequences, 25% to 30% of them seen just once; the ten biggest clones take up 2.5% to 3.5%. In addition, the sample was reused for a study of T cells of mothers and their children.

Input material: blood. These receptors were collected from a boy younger than 18 in good health.

J is TRBJ2-3 and V is TRBV13; D uncertain. There are 12 residues in the CDR3. V was clipped by 0 bases and J by 9 bases, with 7 bases between them. Per the germline V gene, CDR1 is PRHDT and CDR2 is FYEKMQ (reference sequence). Written as DNA, the CDR3 is TGTGCCAGCAGCTTAGGAGTAGGAACGCAGTATTTT. Translation gives CASSLGVGTQYF.

This clonotype has more than one count but fewer than ten. V is TRBV24-1 and J is TRBJ1-2; D is uncertain. This CDR3 has 13 amino acids. Deletions cut 8 bases from V and 5 bases from J, with 14 bases between. Germline V gene data show CDR1 as KGHDR and CDR2 as SFDVKD. The CDR3 sequence is CATTGSTIYGYTF. CDR3 nucleotides: TGTGCCACCACCGGGTCGACAATTTATGGCTACACCTTC.

This clonotype showed up just a few times. The chain recombines TRBV2 with TRBJ2-7; D unresolved. Trimming took off 8 bases at V and 1 base at J, with 12 bases between the two ends. The germline V gene has CDR1 SNHLY and CDR2 FYNNEI. The CDR3 consists of 13 residues. CDR3 in DNA: TGTGCCAGCGCTCCCGAACAATCCTACGAGCAGTACTTC. It yields the protein CASAPEQSYEQYF.

This clonotype has just a few counts. In nucleotides, the CDR3 is TGCGCCAGCAGCCACCCGGGACAGCGTGGTACTAATGAAAAACTGTTTTTT. The encoded protein is CASSHPGQRGTNEKLFF. The chain joins TRBV4-1 to TRBJ1-4; 7 bases line up with TRBD1. Germline loops: CDR1 MGHRA, CDR2 YSYEKL. This CDR3 is 17 amino acids long. After removal of 3 bases from V and 2 bases from J, the junction contained 9 bases not matched to a gene.

There are a few counts of this clonotype. The chain joins TRBV14 to TRBJ2-1; a weak D match, TRBD1 (6 bases). Germline loops: CDR1 SGHDN, CDR2 FVKESK. Trimming removed 0 bases at V and 4 bases at J, with 13 bases between. This CDR3 spans 16 amino acids. For the CDR3, the DNA is TGTGCCAGCAGCCAAGATTGGGCAGGGGAGTACAATGAGCAGTTCTTC. As protein: CASSQDWAGEYNEQFF.

The genes are TRBV9 and TRBJ2-5, with 8 nucleotides matching TRBD1. Trimming at V came to 4 bases and at J to 5 bases, leaving 10 bases not matched to a gene. The germline gives CDR1 SGDLS, CDR2 YYNGEE. The length of the CDR3 is 15 residues. CDR3: CASSMGTGRGETQYF. CDR3 nucleotide sequence: TGTGCCAGCAGCATGGGGACAGGACGGGGGGAGACCCAGTACTTC.

The gene calls are TRBV3-1 and TRBJ1-3; 7 bases agree with TRBD1. Germline lookup yields CDR1 LGHDT and CDR2 YNNKEL (reference sequence). V was clipped by 4 bases and J by 3 bases; unmatched bases: 3. The CDR3 loop spans 14 amino acids. CDR3: CASSPRDSGNTIYF. CDR3 in DNA: TGTGCCAGCAGCCCCCGGGACAGTGGAAACACCATATATTTT.

The CDR3 region has the DNA TGCGCCAGCAGCCCCTGGCTTAGGGACAGGGTAAGGAATGAGCAGTTCTTC. Its protein is CASSPWLRDRVRNEQFF. This chain uses TRBV5-1 with TRBJ2-1; 9 bases are shared with TRBD1. V dropped 4 bases and J dropped 7; count of bases not matched to a gene: 15. Looked up from germline, CDR1 is SGHRS and CDR2 is YFSETQ. The CDR3 runs to 17 residues.

The gene calls are TRBV7-2 and TRBJ1-2; D unresolved. Germline V lookup: CDR1 SGHTA, CDR2 FQGNSA. The CDR3 is 14 residues long. V was clipped by 5 bases and J by 4 bases, with 14 bases between them. CDR3 DNA: TGTGCCAGCAGCCCCCGGTCGCAGCCCTATGGCTACACCTTC. As protein: CASSPRSQPYGYTF.

This chain links TRBV18 with TRBJ2-4, with 7 bases lining up with TRBD1. V shed 3 bases, J shed 4 bases, and the junction held 3 bases outside the gene matches. Germline CDR1 and CDR2: KGHSH and LQKENI. This CDR3 is 14 amino acids long. The CDR3 DNA reads TGTGCCAGCTCACCGGGACAGCTGAAAAACATTCAGTACTTC. Amino acids: CASSPGQLKNIQYF.